This is a list of T cell receptor beta chains from one sample in a study of blood T cell repertoires in COVID-19. Sequencing used immunoSEQ multiplex PCR; TCRdb keeps in-frame clones, though not all of them. This sample yields some 160,000 clones, of which more than 65% are seen a single time; 14% belongs to the top ten. Specimen: peripheral blood. The receptors were gathered from a woman of 80 years or more with acute or convalescent COVID-19. CDR3s leave out the opening cysteine and the closing phenylalanine or tryptophan.

J,V,CDR3
TRBJ1-5,TRBV19,ASGILGAGNGNQPQH
TRBJ2-1,TRBV3-1/TRBV3-2,ASSQSDEQF
TRBJ2-3,TRBV15,ATSRGLAGGPVGTDTQY
TRBJ1-2,TRBV5-1,ASGHHGQGSNYGYT
TRBJ2-1,TRBV7-9,ASSLGQLNEQF
TRBJ2-7,TRBV28,ASSSGTVFSYEQY
TRBJ2-7,TRBV6-5,ASSYSGTGSYEQY
TRBJ2-5,TRBV12-5,ASGPPSGTSGGRGGETQY
TRBJ1-1,TRBV6-5,ASSYFRENTEAF
TRBJ2-5,TRBV20-1,SAQYRETQY
TRBJ2-7,TRBV7-2,ASSLGSVLAEQY
TRBJ1-6,TRBV4-1,ASRAPAGFNSPLH
TRBJ1-3,TRBV29-1,SAAGNFGNTIY
TRBJ2-7,TRBV14,ASSGRDNSYEQY
TRBJ2-3,TRBV10-3,ATTPREGDTQY
TRBJ2-7,TRBV19,ASSLQGATYEQY
TRBJ2-1,TRBV4-1,ASSQDIPTAGGRANEQF
TRBJ1-1,TRBV5-6,ASKFYGTPNTEAF
TRBJ2-2,TRBV30,AWTLGLAGFGELF
TRBJ2-1,TRBV19,ASLPFSGSPHEQF
TRBJ2-3,TRBV29-1,SGTGQDTQY
TRBJ1-1,TRBV20-1,SATIRDLAF
TRBJ1-5,TRBV18,ASSPNRVDQPQH
TRBJ2-2,TRBV28,ASSFGGTGELF
TRBJ1-1,TRBV2,ASSRAAEAF
TRBJ2-2,TRBV11-2,ASSLLGQGSTGELF
TRBJ1-4,TRBV27,ASSAGTGGGATNEKLF
TRBJ2-7,TRBV7-2,ASSLVSPGTGSEQY
TRBJ1-1,TRBV6-1,ASSEGFGGGWTEAF
TRBJ2-2,TRBV5-5,ASSRGQGASKSTGELF
TRBJ1-2,TRBV7-8,ASSLGGVAGYT
TRBJ2-5,TRBV5-1,ASSLSASGGETQY
TRBJ2-1,TRBV9,ASSDKSGTPSSYNEQF
TRBJ2-3,TRBV7-9,ASSFGDRGLDTQY
TRBJ1-3,TRBV3-1/TRBV3-2,ASSPGTGGRNTIY
TRBJ2-7,TRBV5-1,ASLWQPGGDEQY
TRBJ2-5,TRBV18,ASSPRTGGPSQETQY
TRBJ1-6,TRBV7-9,ASSSSGGINSPLH
TRBJ1-6,TRBV10-3,ATREYSYNSPLH
TRBJ2-3,TRBV11-1,ASSLGGLSTDTQY
TRBJ2-7,TRBV27,ASKASGTYEQY
TRBJ2-4,TRBV27,ASSRATGSSKNIQY
TRBJ2-7,TRBV20-1,SAIGGDEQY
TRBJ1-2,TRBV5-6,ASSLDGVRGYGYT
TRBJ1-5,TRBV19,ASSTTANQPQH
TRBJ2-2,TRBV28,ASSSTGDITGELF
TRBJ1-6,TRBV6-1,ASSERRDNSPLH
TRBJ2-3,TRBV5-1,ASSLGRDIFDTQY
TRBJ1-2,TRBV2,ASKEQESYGYT
TRBJ1-1,TRBV4-2,ASSGITGTGGTEAF
TRBJ1-1,TRBV10-2,ASSEAGPNTEAF
TRBJ2-7,TRBV14,ASSPGPGGASYEQY
TRBJ2-3,TRBV9,ASSVGSLAGGTDTQY